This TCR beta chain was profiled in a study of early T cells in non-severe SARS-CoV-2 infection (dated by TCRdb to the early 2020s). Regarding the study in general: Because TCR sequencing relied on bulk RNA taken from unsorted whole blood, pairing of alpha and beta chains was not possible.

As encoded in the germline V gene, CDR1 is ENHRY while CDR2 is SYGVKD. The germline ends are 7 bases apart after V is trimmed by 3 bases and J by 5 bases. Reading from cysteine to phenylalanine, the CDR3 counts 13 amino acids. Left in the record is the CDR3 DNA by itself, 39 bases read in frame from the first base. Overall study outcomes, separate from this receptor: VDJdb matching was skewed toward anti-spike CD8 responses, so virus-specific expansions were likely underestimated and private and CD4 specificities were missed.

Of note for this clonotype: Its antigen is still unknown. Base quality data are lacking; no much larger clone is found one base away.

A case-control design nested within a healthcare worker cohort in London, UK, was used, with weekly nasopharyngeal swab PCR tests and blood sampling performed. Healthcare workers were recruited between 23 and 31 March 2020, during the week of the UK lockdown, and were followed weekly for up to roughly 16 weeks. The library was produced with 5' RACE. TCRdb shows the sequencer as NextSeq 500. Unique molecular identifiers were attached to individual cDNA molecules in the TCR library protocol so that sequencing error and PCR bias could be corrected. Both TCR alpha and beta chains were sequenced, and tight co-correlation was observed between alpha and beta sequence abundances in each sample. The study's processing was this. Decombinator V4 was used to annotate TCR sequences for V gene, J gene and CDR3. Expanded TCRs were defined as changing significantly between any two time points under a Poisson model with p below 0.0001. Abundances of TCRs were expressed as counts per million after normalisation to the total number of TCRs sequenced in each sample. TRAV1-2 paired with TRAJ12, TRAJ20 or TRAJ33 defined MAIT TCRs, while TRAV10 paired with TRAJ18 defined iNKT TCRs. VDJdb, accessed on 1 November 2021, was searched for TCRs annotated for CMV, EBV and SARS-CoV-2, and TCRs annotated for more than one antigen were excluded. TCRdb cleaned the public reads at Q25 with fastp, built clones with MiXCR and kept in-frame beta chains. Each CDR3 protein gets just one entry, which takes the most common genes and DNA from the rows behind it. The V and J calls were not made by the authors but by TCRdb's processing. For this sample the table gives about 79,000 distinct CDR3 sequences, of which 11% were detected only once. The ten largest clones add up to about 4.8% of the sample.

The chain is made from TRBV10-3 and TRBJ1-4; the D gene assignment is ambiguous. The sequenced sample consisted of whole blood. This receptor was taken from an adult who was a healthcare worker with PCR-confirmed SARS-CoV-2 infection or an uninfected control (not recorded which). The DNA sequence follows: TGTGCCATCAGTGAAGGTAACAATGAAAAACTGTTTTTT. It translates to CAISEGNNEKLFF.